This passage covers 2 T cell receptor beta chains from one sample sequenced in a study of cytomegalovirus exposure and HLA in healthy donors. The PCR employed 60 Vbeta primers together with 13 Jbeta primers. Assay used: immunoSEQ multiplex PCR; TCRdb lists only in-frame clones, some missing. The table shows roughly 200,000 clones, with approximately 85% occurring only once. Sequencing used PBMCs. The receptors derive from a woman in her 50s in good health and CMV-seronegative.

This clone was seen just once. The chain employs TRBV19 and TRBJ2-5; maybe TRBD1 (5 bases). Trimming removed 3 bases from V and 4 bases from J, with 15 bases in between. CDR3 length: 15 amino acids. The germline gives CDR1 LNHDA, CDR2 SQIVND (reference sequence). In nucleotides, the CDR3 is TGTGCCAGTAGTATTGGTAGTGGGGCTACAGAGACCCAGTACTTC. Its translation: CASSIGSGATETQYF.

CDR3 sequence reads: CASSSGTSGRGTDTQYF. In nucleotides, the CDR3 is TGTGCCAGCAGCTCCGGGACTAGCGGGAGGGGCACAGATACGCAGTATTTT. The chain has TRBV5-5 and TRBJ2-3; 16 bases line up with TRBD2. This CDR3 has 17 amino acids. The germline CDR1 and CDR2 sequences are SGHKS and YYEKEE (reference sequence). The ends lost 3 bases at V and 1 base at J; junction bases unmatched: 2. Variable domain in full (rest from reference TRBV5-5 and TRBJ2-3): DAGVTQSPTHLIKTRGQQVTLRCSPISGHKSVSWYQQVLGQGPQFIFQYYEKEERGRGNFPDRFSARQFPNYSSELNVNALLLGDSALYLCASSSGTSGRGTDTQYFGPGTRLTVL.